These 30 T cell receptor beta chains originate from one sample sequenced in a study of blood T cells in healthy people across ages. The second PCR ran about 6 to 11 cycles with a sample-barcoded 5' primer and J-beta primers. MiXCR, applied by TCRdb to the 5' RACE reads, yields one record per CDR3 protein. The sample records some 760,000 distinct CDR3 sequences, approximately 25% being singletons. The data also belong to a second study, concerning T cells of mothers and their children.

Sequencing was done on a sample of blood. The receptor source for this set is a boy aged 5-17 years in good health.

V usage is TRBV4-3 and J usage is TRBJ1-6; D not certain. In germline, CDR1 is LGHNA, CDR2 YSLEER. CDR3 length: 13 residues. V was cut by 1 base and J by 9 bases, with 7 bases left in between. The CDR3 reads CASSQGVSSPLHF. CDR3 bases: TGCGCCAGCAGCCAAGGAGTGAGTTCACCCCTCCACTTT.

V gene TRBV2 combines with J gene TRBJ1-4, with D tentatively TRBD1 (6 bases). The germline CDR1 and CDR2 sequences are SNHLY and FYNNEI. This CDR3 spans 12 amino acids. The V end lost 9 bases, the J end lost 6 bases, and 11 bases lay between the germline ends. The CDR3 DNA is TGTGCCAGTGAAAAGGGGGATGAAAAACTGTTTTTT. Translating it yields CASEKGDEKLFF. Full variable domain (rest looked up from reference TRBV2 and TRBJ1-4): EPEVTQTPSHQVTQMGQEVILRCVPISNHLYFYWYRQILGQKVEFLVSFYNNEISEKSEIFDDQFSVERPDGSNFTLKIRSTKLEDSAMYFCASEKGDEKLFFGSGTQLSVL.

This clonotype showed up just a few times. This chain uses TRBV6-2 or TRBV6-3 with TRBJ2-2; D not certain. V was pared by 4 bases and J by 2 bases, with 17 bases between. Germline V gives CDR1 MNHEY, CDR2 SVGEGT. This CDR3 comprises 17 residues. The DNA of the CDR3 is TGTGCCAGCAGTTTACGTACTGGCGTACGAAACACCGGGGAGCTGTTTTTT. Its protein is CASSLRTGVRNTGELFF.

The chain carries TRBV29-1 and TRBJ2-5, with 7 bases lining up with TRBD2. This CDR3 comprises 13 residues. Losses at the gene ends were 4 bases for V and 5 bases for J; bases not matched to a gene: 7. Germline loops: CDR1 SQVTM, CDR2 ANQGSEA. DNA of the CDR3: TGCAGCGTTGTTTTTGCCGGGGGGGAGACCCAGTACTTC. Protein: CSVVFAGGETQYF.

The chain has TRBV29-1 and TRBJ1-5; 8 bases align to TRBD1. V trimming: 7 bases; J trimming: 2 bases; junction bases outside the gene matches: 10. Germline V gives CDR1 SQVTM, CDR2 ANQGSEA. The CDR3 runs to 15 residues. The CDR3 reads CSDQGGQGRNQPQHF. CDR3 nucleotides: TGCAGCGACCAGGGCGGACAGGGCCGCAATCAGCCCCAGCATTTT.

CDR3 bases: TGCGCCAGCAGCTACTGGACGGGACAGGCCTCTGGGGCCAACGTCCTGACTTTC. As protein: CASSYWTGQASGANVLTF. The rearrangement uses TRBV5-1 and TRBJ2-6; TRBD1 matches at 8 bases. The V gene end was trimmed by 3 bases and the J gene end by 0 bases; junction bases not matched to a gene: 8. Germline CDR1 and CDR2: SGHRS and YFSETQ. The length of the CDR3 is 18 residues.

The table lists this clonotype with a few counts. The CDR3 region has the DNA TGCAGCGTTGAACCAATTGCAGGGGGCGCCGAGCAGTACTTC. This codes for CSVEPIAGGAEQYF. V gene TRBV29-1 combines with J gene TRBJ2-7; 8 bases map to TRBD1. Germline values: CDR1 SQVTM, CDR2 ANQGSEA. Trimming cost V 2 bases and J 6 bases; bases outside gene matches: 9. The length of the CDR3 is 14 residues.

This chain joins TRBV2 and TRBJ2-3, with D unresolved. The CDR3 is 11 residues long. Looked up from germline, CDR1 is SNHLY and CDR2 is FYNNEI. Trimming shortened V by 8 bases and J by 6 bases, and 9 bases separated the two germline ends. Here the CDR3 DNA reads TGTGCCAGCCTAAGCAGGGATACGCAGTATTTT. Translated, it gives CASLSRDTQYF. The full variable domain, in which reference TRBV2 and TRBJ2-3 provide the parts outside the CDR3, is EPEVTQTPSHQVTQMGQEVILRCVPISNHLYFYWYRQILGQKVEFLVSFYNNEISEKSEIFDDQFSVERPDGSNFTLKIRSTKLEDSAMYFCASLSRDTQYFGPGTRLTVL.

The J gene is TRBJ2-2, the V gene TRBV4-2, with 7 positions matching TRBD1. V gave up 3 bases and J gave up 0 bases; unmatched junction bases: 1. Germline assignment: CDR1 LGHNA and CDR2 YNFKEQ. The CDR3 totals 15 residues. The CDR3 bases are TGTGCCAGCAGCCACGACAGGGCGAACACCGGGGAGCTGTTTTTT. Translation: CASSHDRANTGELFF.

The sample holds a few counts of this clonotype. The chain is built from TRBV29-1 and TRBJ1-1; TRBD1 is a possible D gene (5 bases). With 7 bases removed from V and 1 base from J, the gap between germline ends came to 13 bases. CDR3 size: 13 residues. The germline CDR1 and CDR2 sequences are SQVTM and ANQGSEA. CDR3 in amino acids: CSGIRDRNTEAFF. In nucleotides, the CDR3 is TGCAGCGGAATCCGGGACCGGAACACTGAAGCTTTCTTT.

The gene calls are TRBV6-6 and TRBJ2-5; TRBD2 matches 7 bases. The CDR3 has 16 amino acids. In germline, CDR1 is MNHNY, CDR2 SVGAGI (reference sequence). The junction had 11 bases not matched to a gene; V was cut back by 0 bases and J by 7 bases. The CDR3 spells CASSYSVGGSLGTQYF. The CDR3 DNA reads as TGTGCCAGCAGTTACTCGGTCGGGGGGTCCCTGGGGACCCAGTACTTC.

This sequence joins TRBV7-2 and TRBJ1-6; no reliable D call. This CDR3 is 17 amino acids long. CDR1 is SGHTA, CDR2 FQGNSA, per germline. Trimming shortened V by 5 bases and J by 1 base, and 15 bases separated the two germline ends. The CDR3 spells CASSRQRARSYNSPLHF. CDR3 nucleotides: TGTGCCAGCAGCCGCCAACGGGCGCGGTCCTATAATTCACCCCTCCACTTT.

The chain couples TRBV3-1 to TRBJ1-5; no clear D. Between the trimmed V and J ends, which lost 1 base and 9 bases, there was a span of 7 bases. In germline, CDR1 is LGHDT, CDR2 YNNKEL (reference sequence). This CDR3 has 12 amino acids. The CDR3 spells CASSQGARPQHF. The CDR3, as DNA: TGTGCCAGCAGCCAAGGGGCGCGGCCCCAGCATTTT.

The CDR3 sequence: CSAQQLNTEAFF. In DNA, the CDR3 is TGCAGCGCCCAACAGTTGAACACTGAAGCTTTCTTT. The V call is TRBV29-1, the J call TRBJ1-1, with D unclear. Between the trimmed V and J ends, which lost 7 bases and 0 bases, there was a span of 9 bases. From germline, CDR1 is SQVTM and CDR2 ANQGSEA. The CDR3 runs 12 residues.

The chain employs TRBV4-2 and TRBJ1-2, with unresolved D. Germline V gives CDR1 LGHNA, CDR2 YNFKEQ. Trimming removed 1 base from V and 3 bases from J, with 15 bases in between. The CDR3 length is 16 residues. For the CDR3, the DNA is TGTGCCAGCAGCCAAGGCGCCGGGGAGTCGGACTATGGCTACACCTTC. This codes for CASSQGAGESDYGYTF.

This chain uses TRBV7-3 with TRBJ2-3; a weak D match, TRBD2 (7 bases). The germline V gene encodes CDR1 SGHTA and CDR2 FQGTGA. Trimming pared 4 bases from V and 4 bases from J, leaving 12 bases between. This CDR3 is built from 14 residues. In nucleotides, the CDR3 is TGTGCCAGCAGCTCGGGGGGCACCGCAGATACGCAGTATTTT. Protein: CASSSGGTADTQYF.

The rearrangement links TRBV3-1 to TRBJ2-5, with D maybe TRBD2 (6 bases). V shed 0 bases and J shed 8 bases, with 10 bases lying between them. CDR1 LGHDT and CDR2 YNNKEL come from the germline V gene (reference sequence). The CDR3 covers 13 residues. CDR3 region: CASSQEWGVTQYF. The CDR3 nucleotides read TGTGCCAGCAGCCAAGAGTGGGGGGTAACCCAGTACTTC.

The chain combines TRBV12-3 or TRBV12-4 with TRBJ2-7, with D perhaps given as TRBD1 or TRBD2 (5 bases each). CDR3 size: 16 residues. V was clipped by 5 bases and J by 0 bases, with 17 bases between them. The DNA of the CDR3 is TGTGCCAGCAGTGCCGACCGGGACGGGCCCTCCTACGAGCAGTACTTC. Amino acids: CASSADRDGPSYEQYF.

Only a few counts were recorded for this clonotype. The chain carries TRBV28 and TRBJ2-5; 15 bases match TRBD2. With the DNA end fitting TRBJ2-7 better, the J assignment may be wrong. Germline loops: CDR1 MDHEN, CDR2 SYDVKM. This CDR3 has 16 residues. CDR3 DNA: TGTGCCACCTTGGGACTAGCGGGAGGTTACTCCTACGAGCAGTACTTC. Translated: CATLGLAGGYSYEQYF.

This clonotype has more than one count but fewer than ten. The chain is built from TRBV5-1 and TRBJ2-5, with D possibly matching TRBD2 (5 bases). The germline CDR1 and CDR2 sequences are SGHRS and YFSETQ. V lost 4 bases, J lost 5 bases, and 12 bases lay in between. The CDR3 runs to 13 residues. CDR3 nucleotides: TGCGCCAGCAGCCCCTTAGCGCAGGAGACCCAGTACTTC. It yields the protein CASSPLAQETQYF.

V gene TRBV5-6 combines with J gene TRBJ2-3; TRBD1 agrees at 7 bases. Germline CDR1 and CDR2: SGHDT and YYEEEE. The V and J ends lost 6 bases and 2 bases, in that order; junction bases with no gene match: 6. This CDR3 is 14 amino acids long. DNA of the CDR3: TGTGCCAGCACGGCGACAGGGACCACAGATACGCAGTATTTT. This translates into CASTATGTTDTQYF.

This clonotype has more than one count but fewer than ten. The CDR3 DNA follows: TGTGCCAGCAGTCGGACTAGCGGGGCCCAAACCTCCTACGAGCAGTACTTC. This codes for CASSRTSGAQTSYEQYF. The V gene is TRBV12-3 or TRBV12-4, the J gene TRBJ2-7, with 12 positions matching TRBD2. The V and J ends lost 5 bases and 0 bases, in that order; junction bases with no gene match: 8. The CDR3 sequence is 17 residues long.

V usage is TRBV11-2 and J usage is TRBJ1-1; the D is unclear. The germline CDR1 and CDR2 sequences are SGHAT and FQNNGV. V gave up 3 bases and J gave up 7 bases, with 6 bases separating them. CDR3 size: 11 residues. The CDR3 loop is CASSLYNEAFF. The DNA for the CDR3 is TGTGCCAGCAGCTTGTACAATGAAGCTTTCTTT.

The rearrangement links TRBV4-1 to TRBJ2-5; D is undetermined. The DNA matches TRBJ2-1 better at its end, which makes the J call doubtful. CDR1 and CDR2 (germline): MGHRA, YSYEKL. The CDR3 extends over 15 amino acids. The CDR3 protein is CASSQQKDGYNEQFF. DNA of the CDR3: TGCGCCAGCAGCCAGCAGAAAGACGGCTACAATGAGCAGTTCTTC.

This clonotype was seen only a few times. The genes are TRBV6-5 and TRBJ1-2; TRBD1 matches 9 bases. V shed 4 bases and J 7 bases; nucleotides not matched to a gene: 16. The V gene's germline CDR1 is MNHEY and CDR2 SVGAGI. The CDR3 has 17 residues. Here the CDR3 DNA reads TGTGCCAGCAGTTCCTCCCGTCCCGGGACAGGGTTCAGTGGCTACACCTTC. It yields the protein CASSSSRPGTGFSGYTF.

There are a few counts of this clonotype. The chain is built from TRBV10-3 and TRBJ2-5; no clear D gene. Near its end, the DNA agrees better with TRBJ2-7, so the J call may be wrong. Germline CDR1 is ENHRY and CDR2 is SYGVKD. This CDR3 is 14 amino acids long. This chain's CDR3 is CAISEKVEQYEQYF. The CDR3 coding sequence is TGTGCCATCAGTGAGAAGGTAGAACAATACGAGCAGTACTTC.

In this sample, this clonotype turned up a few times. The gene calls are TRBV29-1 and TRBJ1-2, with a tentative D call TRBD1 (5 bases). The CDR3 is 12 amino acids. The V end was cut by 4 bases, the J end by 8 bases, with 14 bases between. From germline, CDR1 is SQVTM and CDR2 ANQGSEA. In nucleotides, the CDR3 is TGCAGCGTTGGAGGCGGGGCAAACGGCTACACCTTC. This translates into CSVGGGANGYTF.

CDR3 bases: TGTGCCAGCAGTTACTCAGGGGTGGACGAGCAGTACTTC. Its protein is CASSYSGVDEQYF. This chain joins TRBV6-5 and TRBJ2-7; D perhaps matches TRBD1 (5 bases). CDR1 MNHEY and CDR2 SVGAGI come from the germline V gene. The V gene lost 0 bases and the J gene lost 5 bases, with 8 bases spanning the gap. CDR3 length: 13 residues.

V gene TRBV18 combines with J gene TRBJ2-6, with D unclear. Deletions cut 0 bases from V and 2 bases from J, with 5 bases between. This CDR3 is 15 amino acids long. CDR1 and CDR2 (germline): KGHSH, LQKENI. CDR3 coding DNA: TGTGCCAGCTCACCACCGGGAACTGGGGCCAACGTCCTGACTTTC. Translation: CASSPPGTGANVLTF.

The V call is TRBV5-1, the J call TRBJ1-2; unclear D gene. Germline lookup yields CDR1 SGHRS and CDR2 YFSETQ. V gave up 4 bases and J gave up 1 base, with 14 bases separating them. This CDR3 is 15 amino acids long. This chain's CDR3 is CASSPGTRVNYGYTF. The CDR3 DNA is TGCGCCAGCAGCCCGGGAACAAGAGTTAACTATGGCTACACCTTC.